The 24 T cell receptor beta chains reported below all come from one sample, sequenced in a study of prognosis after radiotherapy for stage I lung cancer. The TCR beta CDR3 region was amplified from genomic DNA, with two rounds of multiplex PCR being used for the amplification. For every TRBV and TRBJ gene, a specific primer was used in first-round PCR. TCRdb used MiXCR to reprocess the multiplex PCR reads, holding one entry per CDR3 protein. The sample has 20,000 to 30,000 distinct CDR3 sequences; approximately 39% are singletons. Sequences were derived from PBMCs, sampled before or after stereotactic body radiation therapy (not recorded which). The receptors were gathered from a donor aged 50 or older with non-small cell lung cancer.

The chain has TRBV6-2 or TRBV6-3 and TRBJ1-5; D call uncertain. The length of the CDR3 is 15 residues. V was pared by 2 bases and J by 12 bases, with 20 bases between. Germline CDR1 and CDR2: MNHEY and SVGEGT. The CDR3 region has the DNA TGTGCCAGCAGTTACGCGAGCACTGGGAATCAGAACCAGCATTTT. Its translation is CASSYASTGNQNQHF.

Concerning this clonotype: Its ends do not fully match the called genes, so a read error is possible. V is TRBV6-1 and J is TRBJ1-2, with D unresolved. The CDR3 totals 10 residues. Germline CDR1 MNHNS, CDR2 SASEGT. The CDR3 DNA follows: TGTGCCAGCAGGGAAGATGGCTACACCTTC. This encodes CASREDGYTF.

This chain joins TRBV19 and TRBJ1-1, with TRBD1 identical over 7 bases. Trimming removed 8 bases from V and 5 bases from J; junction bases left unmatched: 14. CDR1 LNHDA and CDR2 SQIVND come from the germline V gene (reference sequence). The CDR3 extends over 15 amino acids. The CDR3 bases are TGTGCCAGTGGCTGGACAGGCAATGGATGGACTGAAGCTTTCTTT. Protein product: CASGWTGNGWTEAFF.

Note on this clonotype: This sequence is one base from a far larger clone and is likely a read error. The rearrangement joins TRBV6-4 to TRBJ1-6; 7 positions agree with TRBD1. Germline CDR1 MRHNA, CDR2 SNTAGT. Trimming at V came to 8 bases and at J to 7 bases, leaving 11 bases not matched to a gene. The CDR3 contains 15 residues. The CDR3 loop reads CASLGIGGDNSPLHF. The CDR3 DNA reads as TGTGCCAGCCTAGGTATAGGGGGCGACAATTCACCCCTCCACTTT.

Comments on this clonotype: A read error may produce the germline difference seen at one junction end. The rearrangement links TRBV2 to TRBJ2-7; D might be TRBD1 (5 bases). Germline V gene data show CDR1 as SNHLY and CDR2 as FYNNEI. This CDR3 spans 13 amino acids. Here the CDR3 DNA reads TGTGTCAGCAGCCCCTGGACACAATACGAGCAGTACTTC. It yields the protein CVSSPWTQYEQYF.

This clonotype came up many times. The J gene is TRBJ2-5, the V gene TRBV5-1, with 12 nucleotides matching TRBD2. The V gene's germline CDR1 is SGHRS and CDR2 YFSETQ. V gave up 0 bases and J gave up 5 bases; unmatched junction bases: 8. CDR3 size: 17 residues. The CDR3 sequence is CASSLASGRAIFETQYF. CDR3 nucleotides: TGCGCCAGCAGCTTGGCTAGCGGGAGGGCGATTTTTGAGACCCAGTACTTC.

The rearrangement uses TRBV7-9 and TRBJ1-2, with D possibly TRBD1 on 5 matching bases. This CDR3 has 13 residues. The germline CDR1 and CDR2 sequences are SEHNR and FQNEAQ (reference sequence). Trimming cost V 5 bases and J 4 bases, with 11 bases left between them. The CDR3 nucleotides are TGTGCCAGCAGCCTGGACATCTCCTATGGCTACACCTTC. Its protein product is CASSLDISYGYTF.

This clonotype was counted many times. The chain combines TRBV2 with TRBJ1-4, with 9 bases aligning to TRBD1. The CDR3 runs to 14 residues. From germline, CDR1 is SNHLY and CDR2 FYNNEI. With V trimmed by 6 bases and J by 6 bases, 5 bases remained unmatched. The CDR3, as DNA: TGTGCCAGCAGAGGAACAGGGGGCGATGAAAAACTGTTTTTT. Its translation is CASRGTGGDEKLFF.

About this clonotype itself: Its ends do not fully match the called genes, so a read error is possible. This chain links TRBV27 with TRBJ1-2; weak D call: TRBD1 (5 bases). The CDR3 has 13 residues. CDR1 MNHEY and CDR2 SMNVEV come from the germline V gene (reference sequence). The CDR3 here is CASSSTANYGYTF. As DNA, the CDR3 is TGTGCCAGCAGTTCGACAGCGAACTATGGCTATACCTTC.

A note on this clonotype: The junction departs from the called germline gene at one end, perhaps through a read error. The V and J genes are TRBV9 and TRBJ2-1; 8 bases are a match to TRBD2. The CDR3 sequence is 16 residues long. Germline-derived CDR1 and CDR2 are SGDLS and YYNGEE. This CDR3 reads CASSSGGGGSYNKQFF. CDR3 nucleotides: TGTGCCAGCAGCTCCGGGGGGGGGGGCTCCTACAATAAGCAGTTCTTC.

This clonotype was picked up many times. V gene TRBV5-1 combines with J gene TRBJ2-1; D is uncertain. This CDR3 has 13 amino acids. Germline-derived CDR1 and CDR2 are SGHRS and YFSETQ. Trimming removed 0 bases at V and 7 bases at J, with 8 bases between. The CDR3 nucleotides are TGCGCCAGCAGCTTGGTCCCAGGAAATGAGCAGTTCTTC. This translates into CASSLVPGNEQFF.

This clonotype was detected ten times or more. The chain recombines TRBV7-9 with TRBJ2-2; D is possibly TRBD2 (5 bases). The CDR3 has 13 amino acids. Germline V gene sequence: CDR1 SEHNR, CDR2 FQNEAQ (reference sequence). V lost 5 bases, J lost 6 bases, and 10 bases lay in between. CDR3 amino acids: CASSPRGAGELFF. The DNA of the CDR3 is TGTGCCAGCAGCCCCCGGGGAGCCGGGGAGCTGTTTTTT.

In its sample, this clonotype was seen many times. This chain uses TRBV20-1 with TRBJ2-3; D ambiguous. This CDR3 spans 15 amino acids. The ends were cut back, 4 bases at V and 1 base at J, with 15 bases in the middle. The germline V gene has CDR1 DFQATT and CDR2 SNEGSKA (reference sequence). DNA for the CDR3: TGCAGTGCTACACCACCGACACGGGGCACAGATACGCAGTATTTT. Translation: CSATPPTRGTDTQYF.

V is TRBV24-1 and J is TRBJ2-3; 8 nucleotides align to TRBD2. The CDR3 covers 13 residues. Germline-derived CDR1 and CDR2 are KGHDR and SFDVKD. J was trimmed by 5 bases and V by 7 bases; bases with no gene match: 4. The CDR3 DNA follows: TGTGCCACCAGCGGGAGGGCCATAGATACGCAGTATTTT. Amino acid sequence: CATSGRAIDTQYF.

This clonotype was seen repeatedly, ten times or more. The V and J genes are TRBV5-5 and TRBJ1-5; TRBD1 aligns across 7 bases. This CDR3 comprises 13 residues. Unmatched junction bases numbered 5, after V lost 4 bases and J lost 7 bases. The germline V gene has CDR1 SGHKS and CDR2 YYEKEE (reference sequence). Written as DNA, the CDR3 is TGTGCCAGCAGCCACAGGGGCGGACAGCCCCAGCATTTT. Amino acid sequence: CASSHRGGQPQHF.

This clonotype was seen a few times. The V gene is TRBV7-2, the J gene TRBJ2-7; 9 bases agree with TRBD2. Germline V gene lookup returns CDR1 SGHTA and CDR2 FQGNSA. The CDR3 is 14 residues long. With V trimmed by 5 bases and J by 4 bases, 6 bases remained unmatched. The CDR3 DNA follows: TGTGCCAGCAGCCCAGGACTAGCGAATTACGAGCAGTACTTC. Its protein is CASSPGLANYEQYF.

The J gene is TRBJ2-2, the V gene TRBV20-1; perhaps TRBD2 as D (5 bases). The CDR3 extends over 16 amino acids. CDR1 is DFQATT and CDR2 is SNEGSKA in the germline V gene (reference sequence). Trimming took off 5 bases at V and 5 bases at J, with 21 bases between the two ends. CDR3 region: CSASTTDGVGTGELFF. The CDR3 DNA is TGCAGTGCTTCGACGACTGACGGGGTAGGAACCGGGGAGCTGTTTTTT.

Remarks on this clonotype: Possible read error: a much larger clone is one base away. In DNA, the CDR3 is TGTGCCAGTAGTATACAGGAACTGGGGAACACCTGGGAGCTGTTTTTT. Translating it yields CASSIQELGNTWELFF. This sequence joins TRBV19 and TRBJ2-2; the D is unclear. CDR1 LNHDA and CDR2 SQIVND come from the germline V gene (reference sequence). This CDR3 has 16 amino acids.

This clonotype was recorded many times. The chain links TRBV18 to TRBJ2-1; 8 nucleotides align to TRBD2. Germline CDR1 reads KGHSH; CDR2 reads LQKENI. Unmatched junction bases numbered 10, after V lost 2 bases and J lost 7 bases. The CDR3 is 16 amino acids. The CDR3 protein is CASSPTVLAVVNEQFF. The CDR3 coding sequence is TGTGCCAGCTCACCAACCGTACTAGCGGTAGTTAATGAGCAGTTCTTC.

The sample holds many counts of this clonotype. This chain links TRBV18 with TRBJ2-3, with 9 bases aligning to TRBD2. The CDR3 spans 15 residues. Germline CDR1 and CDR2: KGHSH and LQKENI. V shed 6 bases and J 0 bases; nucleotides not matched to a gene: 4. In nucleotides, the CDR3 is TGTGCCAGCTCCGTCACTAGCGGGAGCACAGATACGCAGTATTTT. This codes for CASSVTSGSTDTQYF.

This clonotype was observed at least ten times. Written as DNA, the CDR3 is TGCGCCAGCAGCCCGGGACAGGGTCTAGTCCCTCGCTACGAGCAGTACTTC. This encodes CASSPGQGLVPRYEQYF. The V gene is TRBV4-1, the J gene TRBJ2-7; 9 positions agree with TRBD1. The CDR3 contains 17 residues. V lost 4 bases to trimming and J lost 3 bases; unmatched junction nucleotides: 13. CDR1 MGHRA and CDR2 YSYEKL come from the germline V gene.

The J gene is TRBJ1-5, the V gene TRBV6-2 or TRBV6-3, with a weak D call TRBD1 (5 bases). Germline CDR1 MNHEY, CDR2 SVGEGT. Trimming took off 6 bases at V and 7 bases at J, with 13 bases between the two ends. This CDR3 region has 13 residues. CDR3 region: CASSLLGDQPQHF. The CDR3 bases are TGTGCCAGCAGCCTGCTGGGGGACCAGCCCCAGCATTTT.

This clonotype showed up many times. The chain couples TRBV19 to TRBJ1-2; D call uncertain. V was trimmed by 6 bases and J by 7 bases, leaving 15 bases between them. The germline CDR1 and CDR2 sequences are LNHDA and SQIVND (reference sequence). This CDR3 is built from 13 residues. CDR3 protein: CASSPRVTGGYTF. In DNA, the CDR3 is TGTGCCAGTAGCCCAAGGGTGACTGGTGGCTACACCTTC.

V and J are TRBV6-1 and TRBJ2-7; D ambiguous. Trimming shortened V by 9 bases and J by 6 bases, and 21 bases separated the two germline ends. The CDR3 runs to 14 residues. Germline V gene sequence: CDR1 MNHNS, CDR2 SASEGT. CDR3 in amino acids: CASRRGVKQGEQYF. The DNA of the CDR3 is TGTGCCAGTAGACGTGGGGTTAAGCAAGGCGAGCAGTACTTC.